Below are 7 T cell receptor beta chains sequenced from a single sample in a study of blood T cell repertoires in COVID-19. The protocol was immunoSEQ multiplex PCR, while the TCRdb copy is restricted to in-frame clones and leaves out a portion. Among fewer than 250,000 clones listed, approximately 84% were seen once. Material: peripheral blood. The receptor source for this set is a woman of 80 years or more with acute or convalescent COVID-19.

The rearrangement joins TRBV5-4 to TRBJ1-2; no clear D gene. This CDR3 comprises 13 residues. The V gene's germline CDR1 is SGHNT and CDR2 YYREEE (reference sequence). Trimming stripped 1 base from V and 13 bases from J, with 17 bases between. CDR3 loop: CASSLSMGWGGTF. As DNA, the CDR3 is TGTGCCAGCAGCTTGAGTATGGGTTGGGGAGGCACCTTC.

This clone was counted a few times. The CDR3 loop reads CASSPPGVGKLFF. The CDR3 region has the DNA TGTGCCAGCTCACCTCCAGGGGTGGGAAAACTGTTTTTT. V is TRBV18 and J is TRBJ1-4, with D perhaps TRBD1 (6 bases). Trimming cost V 3 bases and J 10 bases, with 12 bases left between them. The CDR3 spans 13 residues. Per the germline V gene, CDR1 is KGHSH and CDR2 is LQKENI. The entire variable domain, with the rest obtained from reference TRBV18 and TRBJ1-4, is as follows: NAGVMQNPRHLVRRRGQEARLRCSPMKGHSHVYWYRQLPEEGLKFMVYLQKENIIDESGMPKERFSAEFPKEGPSILRIQQVVRGDSAAYFCASSPPGVGKLFFGSGTQLSVL.

The rearrangement links TRBV18 to TRBJ2-1; D remains unclear. Trimming took 2 bases from V and 9 from J, leaving 8 bases between them. The CDR3 consists of 12 residues. Germline V gene data show CDR1 as KGHSH and CDR2 as LQKENI. The CDR3 region is CASSPMGIEQFF. The CDR3 DNA follows: TGTGCCAGCTCACCAATGGGCATTGAGCAGTTCTTC. The full variable domain, its missing parts supplied by reference TRBV18 and TRBJ2-1, is NAGVMQNPRHLVRRRGQEARLRCSPMKGHSHVYWYRQLPEEGLKFMVYLQKENIIDESGMPKERFSAEFPKEGPSILRIQQVVRGDSAAYFCASSPMGIEQFFGPGTRLTVL.

The sample holds a few counts of this clone. V usage is TRBV7-2 and J usage is TRBJ1-2, with 7 bases identical to TRBD1. In germline, CDR1 is SGHTA, CDR2 FQGNSA. V was pared by 1 base and J by 8 bases, with 10 bases of the junction left unmatched. The CDR3 consists of 15 residues. The CDR3 reads CASSLDLVGGAGYTF. CDR3 coding DNA: TGTGCCAGCAGCTTAGACCTTGTAGGGGGCGCGGGCTACACCTTC.

This chain connects TRBV7-2 to TRBJ2-3; no definite D call. CDR1 and CDR2 (germline): SGHTA, FQGNSA. Trimming stripped 2 bases from V and 0 bases from J, with 9 bases between. This CDR3 spans 15 amino acids. CDR3 residues: CASSLFLDSTDTQYF. For the CDR3, the DNA is TGTGCCAGCAGCTTATTTCTAGATAGCACAGATACGCAGTATTTT.

The chain has TRBV3-1 (or the pseudogene TRBV3-2) and TRBJ1-1; tentatively, D is TRBD1 (6 bases). Germline-derived CDR1 and CDR2 are LGHDT and YNNKEL (reference sequence). V lost 1 base to trimming and J lost 6 bases, with 12 bases between them. The CDR3 spans 14 residues. CDR3 nucleotide sequence: TGTGCCAGCAGCCAAGTAACGGCAGGGGCTGAAGCTTTCTTT. This translates into CASSQVTAGAEAFF.

This clone appeared a few times. The CDR3 region has the DNA TGTGCCACCAGTGATGCCGGGACAGGAGAAGCTTTCTTT. It encodes CATSDAGTGEAFF. The chain combines TRBV24-1 with TRBJ1-1; 8 bases are a match to TRBD1. CDR3 length: 13 residues. V gave up 3 bases and J gave up 8 bases; unmatched junction bases: 4. Looked up from germline, CDR1 is KGHDR and CDR2 is SFDVKD.